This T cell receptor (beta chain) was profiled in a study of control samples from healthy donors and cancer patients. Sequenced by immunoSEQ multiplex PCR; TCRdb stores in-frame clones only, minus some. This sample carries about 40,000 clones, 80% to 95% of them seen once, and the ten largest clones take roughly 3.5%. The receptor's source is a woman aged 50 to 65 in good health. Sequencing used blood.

CDR3 sequence (DNA): TGTGCCACCAGCAGAGATCTGATGTCTCACAAGCCCCAGCATTTT. Amino acids: CATSRDLMSHKPQHF. The chain has TRBV15 and TRBJ1-5; unclear D gene. The CDR3 runs 15 residues. In germline, CDR1 is LNHNV, CDR2 YYDKDF (reference sequence). Trimming cost V 0 bases and J 8 bases, with 14 bases left between them.